This T cell receptor (beta chain) was recovered during a study of blood T cell repertoires in COVID-19. About the research overall: The United States, Italy and Spain provided the acute and convalescent COVID-19 samples.

Germline trimming cut 1 base from V and 2 bases from J; bases unmatched to any gene: 4. Germline lookup yields CDR1 LGHDT and CDR2 YNNKEL (reference sequence). There are 17 residues in the CDR3. This table comes from immunoSEQ multiplex PCR, and its TCRdb copy is limited to in-frame clones, with some not included. The table includes roughly 150,000 clones, 75% to 90% detected once. The material sequenced was peripheral blood. This receptor was taken from a woman aged 40-49 years with acute or convalescent COVID-19. The chain has TRBV3-1 (or the pseudogene TRBV3-2) and TRBJ2-7, with 14 nucleotides matching TRBD2. CDR3 sequence (DNA): TGTGCCAGCAGCCAAGCCGGGACTAGCGGGGGCACCTACGAGCAGTACTTC. This codes for CASSQAGTSGGTYEQYF.